This TCR beta chain was recorded in a study of CD8+ T cells in alopecia areata. Study observations and caveats: Among the top 100, expanded CD8+ clones, as well as scalp clonality, were significantly decreased by tofacitinib. Throughout tofacitinib, many expanded lesional clones continued to persist in scalp and blood. Researchers report lesional scalp, most notably alopecia totalis/universalis, outstripped normal scalp in clonality.

This clone was counted only a few times. What it recognizes is unknown. The treatment here: oral pan-JAK inhibitor, 5-10 mg twice daily. RNA extraction and reverse transcription yielded cDNA as sequencing template. The repertoire was sequenced with immunoSEQ multiplex PCR; TCRdb's copy has only in-frame clones and lacks some. The sample has fewer than 100,000 clones; about three quarters are singletons. V shed 9 bases, J shed 8 bases, and the junction held 9 bases outside the gene matches. CDR1 and CDR2 from the germline V gene are SGHTA and FQGNSA. The CDR3 length is 14 residues. Source: CD8+ T cells sorted from blood, taken around week 44, from a patient treated with tofacitinib. The receptor's source is a human donor with alopecia areata. V gene TRBV7-2 combines with J gene TRBJ2-3; 12 bases are a match to TRBD1. This CDR3 reads CASCPGQGAATQYF. In DNA form, the CDR3 reads TGTGCCAGTTGCCCGGGACAGGGGGCTGCTACGCAGTATTTT.